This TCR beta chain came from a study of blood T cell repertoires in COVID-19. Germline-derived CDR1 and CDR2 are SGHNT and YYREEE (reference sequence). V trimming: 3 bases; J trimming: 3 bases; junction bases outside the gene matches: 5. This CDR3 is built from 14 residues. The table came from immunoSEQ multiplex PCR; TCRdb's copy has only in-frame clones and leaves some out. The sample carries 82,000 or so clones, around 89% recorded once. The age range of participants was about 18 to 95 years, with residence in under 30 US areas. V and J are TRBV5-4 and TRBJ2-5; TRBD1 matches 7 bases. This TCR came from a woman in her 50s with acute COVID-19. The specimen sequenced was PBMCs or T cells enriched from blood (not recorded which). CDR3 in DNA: TGTGCCAGCAGCTCAACCGGGACAGAAGAGACCCAGTACTTC. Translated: CASSSTGTEETQYF.